This T cell receptor (beta chain) comes out of a study of blood T cell repertoires in COVID-19. The CDR3 runs 15 residues. In the authors' workflow: Cell counts per sample came from amplifying reference gene primers. Data came from immunoSEQ multiplex PCR; TCRdb stores just in-frame clones and leaves some out. V and J calls plus clone size are reproduced from that table; the DNA served to infer D and trimming. The data contain 200,000 or so clones, about nine tenths of them singletons. Clinical history reported by participants formed the basis on which cohorts were assigned. This sequence was found in a woman in her thirties or forties with acute COVID-19. The gene calls are TRBV21-1 and TRBJ2-3; the table calls TRBD2, which could not be checked here. TRBV21-1 is listed as a pseudogene. Sequenced sample: PBMCs or T cells enriched from blood (not recorded which). The CDR3 nucleotides are TGTGCCAGCAGCACGGATCGGGGGGGCTTAGATACGCAGTATTTT. Encoded protein: CASSTDRGGLDTQYF.